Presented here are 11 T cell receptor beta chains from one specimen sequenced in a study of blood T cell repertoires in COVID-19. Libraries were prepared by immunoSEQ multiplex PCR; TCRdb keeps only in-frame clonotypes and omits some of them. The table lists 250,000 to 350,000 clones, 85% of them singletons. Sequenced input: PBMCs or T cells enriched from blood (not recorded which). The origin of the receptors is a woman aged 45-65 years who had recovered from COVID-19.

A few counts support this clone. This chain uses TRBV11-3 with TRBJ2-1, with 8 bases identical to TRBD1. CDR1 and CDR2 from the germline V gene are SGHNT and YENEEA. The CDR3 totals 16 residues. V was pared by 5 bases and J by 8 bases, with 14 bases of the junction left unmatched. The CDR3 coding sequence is TGTGCCAGCAGCAGGGAACAGGGGGATGGGTTCGATGAGCAGTTCTTC. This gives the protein CASSREQGDGFDEQFF.

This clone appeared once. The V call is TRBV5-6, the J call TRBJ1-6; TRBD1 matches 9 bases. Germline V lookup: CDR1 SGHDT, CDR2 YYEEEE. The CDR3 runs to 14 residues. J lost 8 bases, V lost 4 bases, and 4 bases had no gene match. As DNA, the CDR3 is TGTGCCAGCAGCCCGGACAGGGGTGATTCACCCCTCCACTTT. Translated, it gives CASSPDRGDSPLHF.

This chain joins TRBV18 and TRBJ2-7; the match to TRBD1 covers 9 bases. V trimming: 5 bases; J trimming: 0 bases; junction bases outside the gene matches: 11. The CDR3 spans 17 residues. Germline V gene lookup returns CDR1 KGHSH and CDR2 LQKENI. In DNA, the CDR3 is TGTGCCAGCTCATTCAGTACCGGGACAGGGAGCTCCTACGAGCAGTACTTC. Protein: CASSFSTGTGSSYEQYF. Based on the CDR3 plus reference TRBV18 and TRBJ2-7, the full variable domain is NAGVMQNPRHLVRRRGQEARLRCSPMKGHSHVYWYRQLPEEGLKFMVYLQKENIIDESGMPKERFSAEFPKEGPSILRIQQVVRGDSAAYFCASSFSTGTGSSYEQYFGPGTRLTVT.

CDR3 DNA sequence: TGTGCCAGCAGGGTACAGGGTCAGGGATTGGGTGGCTACACCTTC. Its translation is CASRVQGQGLGGYTF. The chain is built from TRBV2 and TRBJ1-2, with a possible D match to TRBD1 (6 bases). In germline, CDR1 is SNHLY, CDR2 FYNNEI. V lost 6 bases and J 7 bases, leaving 21 bases between the germline ends. This CDR3 contains 15 residues.

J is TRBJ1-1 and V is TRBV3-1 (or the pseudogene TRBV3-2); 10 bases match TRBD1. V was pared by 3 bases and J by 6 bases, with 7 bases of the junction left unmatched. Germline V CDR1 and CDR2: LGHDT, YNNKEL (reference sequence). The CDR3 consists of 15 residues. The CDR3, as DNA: TGTGCCAGCAGCCATAGGGACAGGGGAGGTTCTGAAGCTTTCTTT. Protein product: CASSHRDRGGSEAFF.

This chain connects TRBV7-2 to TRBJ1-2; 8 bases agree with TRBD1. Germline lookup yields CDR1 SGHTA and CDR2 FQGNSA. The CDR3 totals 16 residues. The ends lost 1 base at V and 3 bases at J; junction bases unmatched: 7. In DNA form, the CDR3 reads TGTGCCAGCAGCTTAGACCCGACAGGGGCTTACTATGGCTACACCTTC. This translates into CASSLDPTGAYYGYTF.

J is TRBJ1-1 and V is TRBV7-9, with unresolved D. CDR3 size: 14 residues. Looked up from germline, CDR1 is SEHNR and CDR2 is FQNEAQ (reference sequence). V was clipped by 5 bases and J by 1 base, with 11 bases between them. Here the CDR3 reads CASSPREANTEAFF. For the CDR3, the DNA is TGTGCCAGCAGCCCTAGGGAGGCGAACACTGAAGCTTTCTTT.

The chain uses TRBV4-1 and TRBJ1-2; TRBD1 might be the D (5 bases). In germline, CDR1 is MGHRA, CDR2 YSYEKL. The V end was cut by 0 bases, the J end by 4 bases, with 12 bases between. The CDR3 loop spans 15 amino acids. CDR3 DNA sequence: TGCGCCAGCAGCCAAGATCGGGGGGTTCCCTATGGCTACACCTTC. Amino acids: CASSQDRGVPYGYTF.

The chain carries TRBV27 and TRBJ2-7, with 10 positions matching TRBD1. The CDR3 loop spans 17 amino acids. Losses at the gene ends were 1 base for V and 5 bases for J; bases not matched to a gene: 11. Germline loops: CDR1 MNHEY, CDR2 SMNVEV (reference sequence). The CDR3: CASSLLPGQGIENEQYF. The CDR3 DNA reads TGTGCCAGCAGTTTATTACCGGGACAGGGGATCGAGAACGAGCAGTACTTC.

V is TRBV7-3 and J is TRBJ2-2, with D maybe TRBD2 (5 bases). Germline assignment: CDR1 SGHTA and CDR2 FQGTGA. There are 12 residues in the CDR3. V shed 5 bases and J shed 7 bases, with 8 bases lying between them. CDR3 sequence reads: CASSLAGGELFF. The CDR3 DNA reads TGTGCCAGCAGCCTTGCGGGCGGGGAGCTGTTTTTT.

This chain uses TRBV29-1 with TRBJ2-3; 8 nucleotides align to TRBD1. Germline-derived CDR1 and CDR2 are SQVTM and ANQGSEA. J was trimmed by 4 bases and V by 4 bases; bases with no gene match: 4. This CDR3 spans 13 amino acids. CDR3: CSVAETGADTQYF. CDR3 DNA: TGCAGCGTTGCTGAGACAGGGGCAGATACGCAGTATTTT.